Shown below are 29 T cell receptor beta chains from a single sample sequenced in a study of T cell responses to AZD1222 COVID-19 vaccine. TCRdb's table, derived via immunoSEQ multiplex PCR, lists solely in-frame clones and lacks some. The sample records about 140,000 clones, 92% being singletons. The source material was peripheral blood, sampled 28 days after the second AZD1222 dose. The receptors were gathered from an adult who received the AZD1222 COVID-19 vaccine.

The J gene is TRBJ2-1, the V gene TRBV3-1 (or the pseudogene TRBV3-2), with 9 bases identical to TRBD2. Germline values: CDR1 LGHDT, CDR2 YNNKEL (reference sequence). This CDR3 contains 17 residues. V trimming: 0 bases; J trimming: 4 bases; junction bases outside the gene matches: 7. CDR3 coding DNA: TGTGCCAGCAGCCAAGATCAAGGCGGGAGGGGATACAATGAGCAGTTCTTC. This gives the protein CASSQDQGGRGYNEQFF.

V usage is TRBV23-1 and J usage is TRBJ1-2; D ambiguous. TRBV23-1 is an ORF; its function is uncertain. The CDR3 consists of 14 residues. Trimming cost V 4 bases and J 2 bases, with 11 bases left between them. CDR3 sequence: CASSLWPVNYGYTF. CDR3 in DNA: TGCGCCAGCAGTCTCTGGCCAGTCAACTATGGCTACACCTTC.

Turning to this clone: This same CDR3 is encoded by further DNA sequences in the sample. The chain links TRBV28 to TRBJ2-7; D unresolved. Trimming removed 2 bases at V and 3 bases at J, with 5 bases between. The length of the CDR3 is 12 residues. Germline lookup yields CDR1 MDHEN and CDR2 SYDVKM. In DNA, the CDR3 is TGTGCCAGCAGTTTAAGGGACTACGAGCAGTACTTC. Its translation is CASSLRDYEQYF.

The CDR3 sequence: CATSRDTGVSEQYF. The CDR3 DNA sequence: TGTGCCACCAGCAGAGATACGGGGGTAAGCGAGCAGTACTTC. The chain combines TRBV15 with TRBJ2-7; a possible D gene is TRBD2 (6 bases). The germline CDR1 and CDR2 sequences are LNHNV and YYDKDF (reference sequence). CDR3 size: 14 residues. Trimming stripped 0 bases from V and 6 bases from J, with 12 bases between.

The chain recombines TRBV7-8 with TRBJ2-3; TRBD2 matches at 10 bases. Germline CDR1 SGHVS, CDR2 FQNEAQ. Trimming cost V 6 bases and J 6 bases; bases outside gene matches: 9. The CDR3 extends over 15 amino acids. The CDR3 sequence: CASRVSGGALDTQYF. The CDR3 region has the DNA TGTGCCAGCAGGGTCAGCGGGGGGGCCTTGGATACGCAGTATTTT.

This clone was detected only once. This sequence joins TRBV28 and TRBJ1-6; the D is unclear. Trimming pared 6 bases from V and 0 bases from J, leaving 12 bases between. In germline, CDR1 is MDHEN, CDR2 SYDVKM. CDR3 length equals 16 residues. CDR3 bases: TGTGCCAGCAGCCCACTAGGGAGCTCCTATAATTCACCCCTCCACTTT. Translation: CASSPLGSSYNSPLHF.

This clone has just one count. This chain joins TRBV7-8 and TRBJ2-1; 7 bases are shared with TRBD2. Germline V gives CDR1 SGHVS, CDR2 FQNEAQ. The J segment lost 1 base and the V segment lost 5 bases, leaving 5 bases of the junction unmatched. This CDR3 is 15 amino acids long. The CDR3 region is CASSEWGGSYNEQFF. Written as DNA, the CDR3 is TGTGCCAGCAGCGAGTGGGGGGGGTCCTACAATGAGCAGTTCTTC. The whole variable domain, filled in from reference TRBV7-8 and TRBJ2-1, reads GAGVSQSPRYKVAKRGQDVALRCDPISGHVSLFWYQQALGQGPEFLTYFQNEAQLDKSGLPSDRFFAERPEGSVSTLKIQRTQQEDSAVYLCASSEWGGSYNEQFFGPGTRLTVL.

The chain joins TRBV4-2 to TRBJ1-1; D perhaps matches TRBD1 (6 bases). The CDR3 contains 15 residues. Germline V gives CDR1 LGHNA, CDR2 YNFKEQ. Trimming removed 1 base at V and 0 bases at J, with 9 bases between. This CDR3 reads CASSQVAGVNTEAFF. CDR3 DNA sequence: TGTGCCAGCAGCCAAGTGGCAGGGGTGAACACTGAAGCTTTCTTT.

V and J are TRBV5-4 and TRBJ1-2, with a weak D call TRBD1 (5 bases). Germline-derived CDR1 and CDR2 are SGHNT and YYREEE (reference sequence). The CDR3 is 15 amino acids. Trimming pared 0 bases from V and 5 bases from J, leaving 14 bases between. The CDR3 DNA reads as TGTGCCAGCAGCTTGGGTCAGGGTAGTGGGTATGGCTACACCTTC. Translating gives CASSLGQGSGYGYTF.

The rearrangement joins TRBV7-9 to TRBJ1-1; 7 bases fit TRBD1. The J segment lost 5 bases and the V segment lost 8 bases, leaving 5 bases of the junction unmatched. The CDR3 runs to 12 residues. Germline-derived CDR1 and CDR2 are SEHNR and FQNEAQ (reference sequence). CDR3 DNA: TGTGCCAGCTTGATGACAGGGACTGAAGCTTTCTTT. Translation gives CASLMTGTEAFF.

This clone was observed a handful of times. Within the sample, other DNA sequences also encode this same CDR3. The CDR3 region is CASSLEGRGDTQYF. For the CDR3, the DNA is TGTGCCAGCAGCTTAGAGGGGCGCGGAGATACGCAGTATTTT. The rearrangement links TRBV7-2 to TRBJ2-3; possibly TRBD1 for D (5 bases). V was trimmed by 1 base and J by 5 bases, leaving 10 bases between them. The CDR3 extends over 14 amino acids. Germline assignment: CDR1 SGHTA and CDR2 FQGNSA.

This sequence joins TRBV24-1 and TRBJ2-1; no firm D call. Germline V lookup: CDR1 KGHDR, CDR2 SFDVKD. V lost 7 bases, J lost 4 bases, and 4 bases lay in between. This CDR3 comprises 11 residues. The CDR3 loop is CATSWYNEQFF. For the CDR3, the DNA is TGTGCCACCAGCTGGTACAATGAGCAGTTCTTC.

The chain has TRBV3-1 (or the pseudogene TRBV3-2) and TRBJ1-4; 7 nucleotides align to TRBD1. V shed 5 bases and J 8 bases; nucleotides not matched to a gene: 14. The V gene's germline CDR1 is LGHDT and CDR2 YNNKEL (reference sequence). The CDR3 is 16 amino acids. The CDR3 region is CASSETSTGPWEKLFF. The CDR3 nucleotides are TGTGCCAGCAGCGAAACATCGACAGGGCCTTGGGAAAAACTGTTTTTT.

The chain uses TRBV4-1 and TRBJ1-1, with no clear D. The germline V gene encodes CDR1 MGHRA and CDR2 YSYEKL. The V gene lost 5 bases and the J gene lost 0 bases, with 19 bases spanning the gap. The CDR3 runs 17 residues. The CDR3, as DNA: TGCGCCAGCAGCTCTCTTGAGGTCGGCGAGATGAACACTGAAGCTTTCTTT. This codes for CASSSLEVGEMNTEAFF.

This sequence joins TRBV28 and TRBJ1-2; a possible D gene is TRBD1 (5 bases). The CDR3 has 13 residues. Trimming took off 7 bases at V and 7 bases at J, with 16 bases between the two ends. CDR1 is MDHEN and CDR2 is SYDVKM in the germline V gene. The CDR3 is CASTGTGGGGYTF. CDR3 DNA sequence: TGTGCCAGCACGGGCACCGGGGGAGGTGGCTACACCTTC.

The rearrangement links TRBV7-8 to TRBJ2-3; 8 positions agree with TRBD2. The CDR3 is made up of 16 amino acids. The V segment lost 5 bases and the J segment 5 bases; nucleotides outside the gene matches: 12. The germline V gene has CDR1 SGHVS and CDR2 FQNEAQ. CDR3 protein: CASSHVIAGPEDTQYF. DNA for the CDR3: TGTGCCAGCAGCCACGTCATAGCGGGGCCTGAAGATACGCAGTATTTT. Full variable domain (missing parts from reference TRBV7-8 and TRBJ2-3): GAGVSQSPRYKVAKRGQDVALRCDPISGHVSLFWYQQALGQGPEFLTYFQNEAQLDKSGLPSDRFFAERPEGSVSTLKIQRTQQEDSAVYLCASSHVIAGPEDTQYFGPGTRLTVL.

This clone showed up just once. In nucleotides, the CDR3 is TGTGCCAGCAGACCCACTAGCGGGAGTCCAGAGACCCAGTACTTC. Protein sequence: CASRPTSGSPETQYF. The gene calls are TRBV28 and TRBJ2-5; TRBD2 agrees at 11 bases. This CDR3 contains 15 residues. V lost 6 bases, J lost 4 bases, and 7 bases stayed unmatched. The germline V gene has CDR1 MDHEN and CDR2 SYDVKM.

The chain carries TRBV7-8 and TRBJ2-2; D is undetermined. With 5 bases removed from V and 0 bases from J, the gap between germline ends came to 7 bases. This CDR3 has 14 amino acids. In germline, CDR1 is SGHVS, CDR2 FQNEAQ. The CDR3 sequence: CASSAQANTGELFF. CDR3 nucleotide sequence: TGTGCCAGCAGCGCCCAGGCGAACACCGGGGAGCTGTTTTTT.

The chain has TRBV6-2 or TRBV6-3 and TRBJ2-1; 8 nucleotides line up with TRBD2. Germline-derived CDR1 and CDR2 are MNHEY and SVGEGT. The junction had 22 bases not matched to a gene; V was cut back by 6 bases and J by 12 bases. This CDR3 is built from 17 residues. CDR3 DNA sequence: TGTGCCAGCAGCCGGGGAACCTTAGCGGGAACAGATCTAGGGCAGTTCTTC. Its translation: CASSRGTLAGTDLGQFF.

This clone was counted once. The rearrangement uses TRBV11-2 and TRBJ2-7, with a possible D match to TRBD2 (5 bases). Between the trimmed V and J ends, which lost 3 bases and 0 bases, there was a span of 15 bases. CDR3 length equals 16 residues. The germline CDR1 and CDR2 sequences are SGHAT and FQNNGV. The CDR3 bases are TGTGCCAGCAGCTTGGGGAGCACCCCGAACTCCTACGAGCAGTACTTC. This translates into CASSLGSTPNSYEQYF.

V is TRBV5-1 and J is TRBJ2-7, with D perhaps TRBD1 or TRBD2 (6 bases each). Trimming took 4 bases from V and 1 from J, leaving 21 bases between them. The CDR3 sequence is 17 residues long. CDR1 is SGHRS, CDR2 YFSETQ, per germline. The CDR3, as DNA: TGCGCCAGCAGCCGGGACCCAAAATCGGGGGCTTCCTACGAGCAGTACTTC. This encodes CASSRDPKSGASYEQYF.

The V and J genes are TRBV3-1 (or the pseudogene TRBV3-2) and TRBJ2-1; 9 bases map to TRBD2. J gave up 7 bases and V 4 bases, and 2 bases lay outside the gene matches. The CDR3 runs to 13 residues. Germline CDR1 reads LGHDT; CDR2 reads YNNKEL (reference sequence). CDR3 sequence reads: CASSLSGRNEQFF. DNA for the CDR3: TGTGCCAGCAGCCTTAGCGGGAGAAATGAGCAGTTCTTC.

This chain uses TRBV6-8 with TRBJ1-1, with D possibly being TRBD1 (5 bases). The CDR3 extends over 15 amino acids. V dropped 4 bases and J dropped 4 bases, with 16 bases sitting between them. Germline V gene sequence: CDR1 MNHGY, CDR2 SAAAGT. The CDR3 is CASSSDTRGFTEAFF. The CDR3, as DNA: TGTGCCAGCAGTTCTGACACGAGGGGCTTCACTGAAGCTTTCTTT.

Comment on this clone: Other DNA sequences in this sample translate to the same CDR3. The genes are TRBV18 and TRBJ2-7; D remains unclear. CDR1 KGHSH and CDR2 LQKENI come from the germline V gene. Trimming shortened V by 0 bases and J by 2 bases, and 5 bases separated the two germline ends. CDR3 length equals 13 residues. CDR3 nucleotide sequence: TGTGCCAGCTCACCACCCACGACCTACGAGCAGTACTTC. Translating it yields CASSPPTTYEQYF.

The chain uses TRBV6-5 and TRBJ2-7; D not certain. CDR3 length: 13 amino acids. V lost 4 bases, J lost 3 bases, and 10 bases lay in between. The germline gives CDR1 MNHEY, CDR2 SVGAGI. CDR3 residues: CASSSLPLYEQYF. The DNA of the CDR3 is TGTGCCAGCAGTTCGCTCCCTCTCTACGAGCAGTACTTC.

This clone was counted between two and nine times. The chain couples TRBV29-1 to TRBJ2-7, with D perhaps assigned TRBD1 or TRBD2 (6 bases each). V dropped 7 bases and J dropped 3 bases, with 28 bases sitting between them. The germline V gene encodes CDR1 SQVTM and CDR2 ANQGSEA. The CDR3 runs 17 residues. The CDR3 region has the DNA TGCAGCGGTAGTCTGGGAAGGCCCGGGGGCGCTCTCTACGAGCAGTACTTC. This gives the protein CSGSLGRPGGALYEQYF.

The V and J genes are TRBV12-3 or TRBV12-4 and TRBJ1-1; D is ambiguous. V lost 2 bases, J lost 2 bases, and 6 bases lay in between. The length of the CDR3 is 13 residues. The CDR3 sequence is CASSLNPNTEAFF. The CDR3 nucleotides read TGTGCCAGCAGTTTAAATCCAAACACTGAAGCTTTCTTT.

The gene calls are TRBV6-1 and TRBJ1-3; D gene unclear. This CDR3 region has 14 residues. Germline V gene lookup returns CDR1 MNHNS and CDR2 SASEGT. The germline V and J ends were trimmed by 2 bases and 0 bases, with 5 bases remaining between them. Written as DNA, the CDR3 is TGTGCCAGCAGTGAACCCTTCTCTGGAAACACCATATATTTT. It yields the protein CASSEPFSGNTIYF.

Here the CDR3 reads CASSPSPQGAYEQYF. The CDR3 DNA reads as TGTGCCAGCTCACCATCCCCCCAAGGGGCCTACGAGCAGTACTTC. The genes are TRBV18 and TRBJ2-7; TRBD1 is a possible D gene (5 bases). The CDR3 has 15 amino acids. V was shortened by 2 bases and J by 2 bases, with 13 bases between the two germline ends. Germline V gene data show CDR1 as KGHSH and CDR2 as LQKENI. Full variable domain (remainder filled in from reference TRBV18 and TRBJ2-7): NAGVMQNPRHLVRRRGQEARLRCSPMKGHSHVYWYRQLPEEGLKFMVYLQKENIIDESGMPKERFSAEFPKEGPSILRIQQVVRGDSAAYFCASSPSPQGAYEQYFGPGTRLTVT.